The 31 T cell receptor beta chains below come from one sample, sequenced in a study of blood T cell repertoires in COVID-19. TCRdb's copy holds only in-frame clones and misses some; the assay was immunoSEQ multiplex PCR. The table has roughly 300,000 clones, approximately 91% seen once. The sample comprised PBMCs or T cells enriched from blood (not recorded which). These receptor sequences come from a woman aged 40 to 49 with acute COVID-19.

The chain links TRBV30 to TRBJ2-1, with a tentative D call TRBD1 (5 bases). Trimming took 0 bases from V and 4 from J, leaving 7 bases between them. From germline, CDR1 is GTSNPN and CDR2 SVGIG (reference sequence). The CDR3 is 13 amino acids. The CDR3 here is CAWSVGDYNEQFF. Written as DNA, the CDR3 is TGTGCCTGGAGTGTAGGGGATTACAATGAGCAGTTCTTC.

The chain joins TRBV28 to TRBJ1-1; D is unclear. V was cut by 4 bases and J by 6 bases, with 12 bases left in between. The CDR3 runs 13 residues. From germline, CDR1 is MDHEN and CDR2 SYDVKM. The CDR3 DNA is TGTGCCAGCAGTTCCCCTCCGGTATCTGAAGCTTTCTTT. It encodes CASSSPPVSEAFF.

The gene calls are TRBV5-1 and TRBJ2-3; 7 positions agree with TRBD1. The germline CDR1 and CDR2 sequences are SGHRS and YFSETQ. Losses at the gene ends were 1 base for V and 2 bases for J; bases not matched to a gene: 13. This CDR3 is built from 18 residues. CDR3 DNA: TGCGCCAGCAGCTTGTTTGCCCTCACAGGGGAATCCACAGATACGCAGTATTTT. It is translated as CASSLFALTGESTDTQYF.

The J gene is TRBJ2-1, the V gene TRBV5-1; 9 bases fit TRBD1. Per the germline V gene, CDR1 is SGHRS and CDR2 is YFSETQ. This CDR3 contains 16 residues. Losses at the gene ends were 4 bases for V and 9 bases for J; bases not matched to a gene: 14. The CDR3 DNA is TGCGCCAGCAGCCCGGGCCTGGACAGGGGACACTTTGAGCAGTTCTTC. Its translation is CASSPGLDRGHFEQFF. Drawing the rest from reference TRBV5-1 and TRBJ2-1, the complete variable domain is KAGVTQTPRYLIKTRGQQVTLSCSPISGHRSVSWYQQTPGQGLQFLFEYFSETQRNKGNFPGRFSGRQFSNSRSEMNVSTLELGDSALYLCASSPGLDRGHFEQFFGPGTRLTVL.

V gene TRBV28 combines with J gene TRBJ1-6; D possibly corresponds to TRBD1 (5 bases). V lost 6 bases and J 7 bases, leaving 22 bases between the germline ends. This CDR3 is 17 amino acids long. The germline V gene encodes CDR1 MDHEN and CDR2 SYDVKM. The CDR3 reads CASRSPLQAYLNSPLHF. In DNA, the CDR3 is TGTGCCAGCAGAAGCCCATTACAGGCATATCTGAATTCACCCCTCCACTTT.

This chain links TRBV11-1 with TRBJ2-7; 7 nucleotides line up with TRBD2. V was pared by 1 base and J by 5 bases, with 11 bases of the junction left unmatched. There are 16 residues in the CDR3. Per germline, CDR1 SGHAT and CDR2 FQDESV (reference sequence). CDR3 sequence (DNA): TGTGCCAGCAGCTTAGGCCGGGCTAGCGGCTCGGACGAGCAGTACTTC. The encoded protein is CASSLGRASGSDEQYF.

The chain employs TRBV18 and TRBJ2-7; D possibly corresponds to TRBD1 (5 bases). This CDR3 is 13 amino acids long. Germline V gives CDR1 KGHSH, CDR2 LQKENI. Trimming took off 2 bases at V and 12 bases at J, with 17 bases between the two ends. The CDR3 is CASSPGGPTAPYF. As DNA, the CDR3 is TGTGCCAGCTCACCAGGTGGCCCGACAGCGCCGTACTTC.

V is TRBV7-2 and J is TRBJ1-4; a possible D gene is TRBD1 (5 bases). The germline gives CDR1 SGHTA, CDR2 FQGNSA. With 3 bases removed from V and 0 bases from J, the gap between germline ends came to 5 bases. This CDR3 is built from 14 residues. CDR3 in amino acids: CASSLTATNEKLFF. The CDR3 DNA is TGTGCCAGCAGCTTGACAGCAACTAATGAAAAACTGTTTTTT.

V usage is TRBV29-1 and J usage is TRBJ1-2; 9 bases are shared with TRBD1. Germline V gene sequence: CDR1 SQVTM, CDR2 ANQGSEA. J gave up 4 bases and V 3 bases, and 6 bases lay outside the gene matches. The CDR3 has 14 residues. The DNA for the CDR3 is TGCAGCGTTGACGAGCGGACAGGGGCCTATGGCTACACCTTC. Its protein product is CSVDERTGAYGYTF.

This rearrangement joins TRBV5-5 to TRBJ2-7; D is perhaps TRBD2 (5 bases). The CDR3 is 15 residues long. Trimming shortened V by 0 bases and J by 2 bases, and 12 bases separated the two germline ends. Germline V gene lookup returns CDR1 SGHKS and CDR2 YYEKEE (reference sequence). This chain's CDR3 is CASSLGASITYEQYF. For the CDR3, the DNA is TGTGCCAGCAGCTTGGGGGCTAGCATCACCTACGAGCAGTACTTC.

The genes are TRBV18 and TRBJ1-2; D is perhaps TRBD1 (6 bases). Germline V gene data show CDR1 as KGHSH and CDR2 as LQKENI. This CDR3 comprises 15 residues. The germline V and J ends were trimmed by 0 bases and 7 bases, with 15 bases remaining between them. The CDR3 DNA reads TGTGCCAGCTCACCACCCGGGAACAGGGAAGGTGGCTACACCTTC. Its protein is CASSPPGNREGGYTF.

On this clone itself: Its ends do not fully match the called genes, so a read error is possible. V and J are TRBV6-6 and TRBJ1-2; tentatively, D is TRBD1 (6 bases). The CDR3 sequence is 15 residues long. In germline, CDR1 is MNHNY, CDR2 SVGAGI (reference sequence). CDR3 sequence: CASSHSDSQKGGDTF. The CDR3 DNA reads TGTGCCAGCAGTCACTCGGACAGTCAGAAAGGGGGGGACACCTTC.

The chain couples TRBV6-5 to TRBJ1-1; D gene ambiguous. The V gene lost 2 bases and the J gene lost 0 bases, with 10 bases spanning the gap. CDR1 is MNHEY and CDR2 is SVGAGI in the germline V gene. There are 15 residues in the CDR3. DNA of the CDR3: TGTGCCAGCAGTTACACCCCTGGAGTGAACACTGAAGCTTTCTTT. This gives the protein CASSYTPGVNTEAFF.

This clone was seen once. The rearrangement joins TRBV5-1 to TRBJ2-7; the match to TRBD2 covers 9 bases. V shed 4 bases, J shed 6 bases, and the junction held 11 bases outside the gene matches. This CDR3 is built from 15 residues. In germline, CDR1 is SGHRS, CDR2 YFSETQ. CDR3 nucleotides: TGCGCCAGCAGCGGGGACGGGACTAGCCTCCGCGAGCAGTACTTC. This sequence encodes CASSGDGTSLREQYF.

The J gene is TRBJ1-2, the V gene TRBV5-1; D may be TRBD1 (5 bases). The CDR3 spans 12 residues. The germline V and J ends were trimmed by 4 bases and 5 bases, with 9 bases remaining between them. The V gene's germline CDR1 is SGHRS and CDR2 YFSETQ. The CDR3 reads CASSPGGYGYTF. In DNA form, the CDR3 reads TGCGCCAGCAGCCCCGGGGGATATGGCTACACCTTC.

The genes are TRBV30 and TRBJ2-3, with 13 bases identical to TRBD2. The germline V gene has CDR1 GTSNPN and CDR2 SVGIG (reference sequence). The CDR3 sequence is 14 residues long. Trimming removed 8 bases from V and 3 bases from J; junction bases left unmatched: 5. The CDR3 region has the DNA TGTGCCGGTCAACTAGCGGGAGGGACAGATACGCAGTATTTT. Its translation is CAGQLAGGTDTQYF.

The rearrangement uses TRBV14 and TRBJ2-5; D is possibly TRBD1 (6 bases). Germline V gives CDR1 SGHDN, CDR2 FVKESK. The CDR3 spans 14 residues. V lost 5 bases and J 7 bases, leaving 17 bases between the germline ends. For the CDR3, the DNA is TGTGCCAGCAGCGCCCCCACAGGGAGCTCGACCCAGTACTTC. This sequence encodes CASSAPTGSSTQYF. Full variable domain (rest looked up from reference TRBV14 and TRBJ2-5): EAGVTQFPSHSVIEKGQTVTLRCDPISGHDNLYWYRRVMGKEIKFLLHFVKESKQDESGMPNNRFLAERTGGTYSTLKVQPAELEDSGVYFCASSAPTGSSTQYFGPGTRLLVL.

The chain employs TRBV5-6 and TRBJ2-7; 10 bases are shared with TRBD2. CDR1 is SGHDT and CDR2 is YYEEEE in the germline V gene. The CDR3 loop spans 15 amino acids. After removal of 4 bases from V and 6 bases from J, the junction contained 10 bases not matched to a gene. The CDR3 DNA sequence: TGTGCCAGCAGCAGAGTACTAGCGGGAAGGGGCGAGCAGTACTTC. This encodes CASSRVLAGRGEQYF.

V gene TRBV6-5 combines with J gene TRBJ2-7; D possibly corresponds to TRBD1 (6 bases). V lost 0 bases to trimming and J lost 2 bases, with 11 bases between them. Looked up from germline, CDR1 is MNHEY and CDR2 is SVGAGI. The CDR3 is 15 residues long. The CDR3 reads CASSYSGRGPYEQYF. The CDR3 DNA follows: TGTGCCAGCAGTTACTCTGGCAGGGGACCCTACGAGCAGTACTTC.

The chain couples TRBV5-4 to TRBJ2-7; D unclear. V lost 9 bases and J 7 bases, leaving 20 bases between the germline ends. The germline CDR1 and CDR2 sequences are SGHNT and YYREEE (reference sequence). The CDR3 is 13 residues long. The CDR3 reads CAIKWQARSEQYF. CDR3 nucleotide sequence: TGTGCCATAAAGTGGCAGGCACGGTCGGAGCAGTACTTC.

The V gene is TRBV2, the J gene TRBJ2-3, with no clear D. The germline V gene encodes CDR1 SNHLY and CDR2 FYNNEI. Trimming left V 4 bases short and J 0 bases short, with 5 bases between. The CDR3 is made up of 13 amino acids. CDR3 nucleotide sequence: TGTGCCAGCAGTGTCGGGAGCACAGATACGCAGTATTTT. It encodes CASSVGSTDTQYF.

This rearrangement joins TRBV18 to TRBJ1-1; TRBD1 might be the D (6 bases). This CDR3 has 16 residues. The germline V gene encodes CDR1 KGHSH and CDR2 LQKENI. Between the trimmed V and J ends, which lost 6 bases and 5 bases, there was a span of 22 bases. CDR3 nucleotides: TGTGCCAGCTCTCTCGACCGGCAGGGGATTGGGACTGAAGCTTTCTTT. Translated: CASSLDRQGIGTEAFF.

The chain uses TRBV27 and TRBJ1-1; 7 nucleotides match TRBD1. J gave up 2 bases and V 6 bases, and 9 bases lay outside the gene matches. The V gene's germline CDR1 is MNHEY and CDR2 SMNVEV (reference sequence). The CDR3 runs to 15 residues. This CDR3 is CASRRPGTANTEAFF. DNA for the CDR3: TGTGCCAGCAGGCGCCCCGGGACAGCCAACACTGAAGCTTTCTTT.

CDR3 DNA: TGTGCCAGCAGACATAACACCGGGGAGCTGTTTTTT. Encoded protein: CASRHNTGELFF. The J gene is TRBJ2-2, the V gene TRBV28; no clear D. Germline V gene sequence: CDR1 MDHEN, CDR2 SYDVKM. This CDR3 contains 12 residues. Trimming removed 6 bases at V and 2 bases at J, with 4 bases between. Complete variable domain (other parts from reference TRBV28 and TRBJ2-2): DVKVTQSSRYLVKRTGEKVFLECVQDMDHENMFWYRQDPGLGLRLIYFSYDVKMKEKGDIPEGYSVSREKKERFSLILESASTNQTSMYLCASRHNTGELFFGEGSRLTVL.

The CDR3, as DNA: TGTGCCAGCAGCCCCCAGGGATCACCGAACACCGGGGAGCTGTTTTTT. Its protein product is CASSPQGSPNTGELFF. This chain connects TRBV7-6 to TRBJ2-2; possibly TRBD1 for D (5 bases). Germline-derived CDR1 and CDR2 are SGHVS and FNYEAQ. V gave up 5 bases and J gave up 0 bases, with 13 bases separating them. CDR3 length: 16 amino acids.

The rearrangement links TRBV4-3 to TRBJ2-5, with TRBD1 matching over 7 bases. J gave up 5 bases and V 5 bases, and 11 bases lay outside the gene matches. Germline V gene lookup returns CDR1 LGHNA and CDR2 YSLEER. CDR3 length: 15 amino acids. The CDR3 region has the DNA TGCGCCAGCAGCGCCCCAACAGGGGCGGTGGAGACCCAGTACTTC. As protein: CASSAPTGAVETQYF.

CDR3 in amino acids: CATSDAGGDYGYTF. The DNA for the CDR3 is TGTGCCACCAGTGACGCAGGGGGCGACTATGGCTACACCTTC. V usage is TRBV24-1 and J usage is TRBJ1-2, with 8 nucleotides matching TRBD1. V was pared by 4 bases and J by 3 bases, with 3 bases of the junction left unmatched. The CDR3 is 14 residues long. Germline V gene data show CDR1 as KGHDR and CDR2 as SFDVKD.

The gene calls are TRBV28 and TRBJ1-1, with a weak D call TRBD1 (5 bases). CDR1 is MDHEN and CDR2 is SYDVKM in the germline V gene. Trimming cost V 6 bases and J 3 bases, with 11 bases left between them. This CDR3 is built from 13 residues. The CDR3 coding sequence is TGTGCCAGCAGGGGCCGGGGGTACACTGAAGCTTTCTTT. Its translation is CASRGRGYTEAFF.

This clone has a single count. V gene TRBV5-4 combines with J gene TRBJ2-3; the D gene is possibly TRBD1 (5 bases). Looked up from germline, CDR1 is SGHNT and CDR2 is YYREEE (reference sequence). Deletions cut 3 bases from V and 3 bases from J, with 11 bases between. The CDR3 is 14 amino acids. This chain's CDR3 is CASSSLAGTDTQYF. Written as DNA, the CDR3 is TGTGCCAGCAGCTCTTTGGCAGGGACAGATACGCAGTATTTT.

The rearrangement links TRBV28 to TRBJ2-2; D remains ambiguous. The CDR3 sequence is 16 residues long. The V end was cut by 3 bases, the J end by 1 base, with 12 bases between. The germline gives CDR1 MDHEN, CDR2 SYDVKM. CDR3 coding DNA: TGTGCCAGCAGTTTTGGTCGACTCCTGAACACCGGGGAGCTGTTTTTT. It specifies CASSFGRLLNTGELFF.

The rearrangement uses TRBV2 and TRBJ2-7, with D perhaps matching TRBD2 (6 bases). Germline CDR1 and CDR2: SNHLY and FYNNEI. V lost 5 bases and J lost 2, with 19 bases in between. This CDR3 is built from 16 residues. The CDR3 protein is CASSPRERYGTYEQYF. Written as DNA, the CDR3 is TGTGCCAGCAGTCCCCGGGAGCGGTACGGTACCTACGAGCAGTACTTC.